This TCR beta chain was sequenced for a study of blood T cell repertoires in COVID-19. About the research overall: Sites across the United States, Italy and Spain contributed samples from acute and convalescent COVID-19. PBMCs, B-cell-depleted T cells, or T cells provided the cDNA or gDNA that made up the material.

V was trimmed by 4 bases and J by 1 base, leaving 12 bases between them. Germline V gene data show CDR1 as PRHDT and CDR2 as FYEKMQ (reference sequence). The CDR3 runs to 15 residues. In the study's own analysis: Scientists estimated how many nucleated cells there were by amplifying reference gene primers. Clones were sequenced by immunoSEQ multiplex PCR, and TCRdb holds only the in-frame ones, with some missing. D and trimming come from the DNA, and the V and J calls and clone size come from that table. Of roughly 200,000 clones listed, more than 85% are singletons. The chain links TRBV13 to TRBJ2-3; a weak D match, TRBD1 (5 bases). The sequenced sample was peripheral blood. The receptor comes from a woman younger than 45 with active or convalescent COVID-19. CDR3 region: CASSSRGYRTDTQYF. In nucleotides, the CDR3 is TGTGCCAGCAGCTCTAGGGGTTACCGCACAGATACGCAGTATTTT.